The TCR beta chain under discussion was sequenced for a study of identical twins. Regarding the study as a whole: Weaker excess sharing between twins was seen in beta out-of-frame sequences.

V was clipped by 3 bases and J by 4 bases; unmatched bases: 14. The CDR3 runs 18 residues. Germline assignment: CDR1 LGHNA and CDR2 YNFKEQ. Remarks on this clonotype: As yet, its antigen is unknown.

TCRdb independently ran MiXCR on the 5' RACE reads; one entry per CDR3 protein. The sample records 450,000 or so distinct CDR3 sequences, roughly a quarter being singletons. The same data also went into a second study, on T cells expressing NK-cell markers. From that report: In several donors, dominant clonotypes made up about 28.3-65% of CD3+CD56-NKG2C+ cells.

This sequence originates from a woman aged 18-29 years in good health. The source material was CD4+ T cells sorted from blood. The V call is TRBV4-2, the J call TRBJ2-3; the match to TRBD2 covers 9 bases. The CDR3 loop reads CASSHFRAAGGPADTQYF. The DNA of the CDR3 is TGTGCCAGCAGCCATTTTAGGGCAGCGGGAGGACCTGCAGATACGCAGTATTTT.